This TCR beta chain originates from a study of regulatory T cells in long-lasting Graves disease. Findings of the study overall: Blood alone, not thyroid tissue, was studied.

The time point: newly diagnosed GD, antithyroid drugs for less than 3 months. The TCR library was made from RNA that had been extracted from PBMCs in TRIzol. This clonotype was found a few times. Its target is unknown. CDR1 is ENHRY, CDR2 SYGVKD, per germline. The CDR3 extends over 13 amino acids. Trimming took 11 bases from V and 4 from J, leaving 15 bases between them. HTBI primers from iRepertoire and Arm-PCR of CDR3 regions yielded the TCR beta libraries. Each CDR3 protein gets one entry after TCRdb re-called the multiplex PCR reads with MiXCR. The table lists hundreds of thousands of distinct CDR3 sequences, about 15% of them singletons. Separately, the same data were catalogued under a study of T cells in Graves' hyperthyroidism and ophthalmopathy. That source notes: Absent ophthalmopathy progression within 18 months defined stable Graves' hyperthyroidism. Together with thyroid ultrasound, orbital computed tomography, serum thyroxine and TRAb, clinical symptoms were used for diagnoses. The HTBI primer set drove a first-round RT-PCR of the TCR CDR3.

This rearrangement joins TRBV10-3 to TRBJ1-5; the D is unclear. The sequences come from peripheral blood mononuclear cells (PBMCs), collected at new diagnosis, from a patient treated with antithyroid drugs. The sequence came from a woman under 40 with Graves disease. This CDR3 reads CAAPSTKNQPQHF. As DNA, the CDR3 is TGTGCCGCCCCTTCGACAAAAAATCAGCCCCAGCATTTT.